Presented here are 27 T cell receptor beta chains from one specimen sequenced in a study of siplizumab effects on memory and regulatory T cells. Some clones are missing from TCRdb's copy, which holds only in-frame ones; the method was immunoSEQ multiplex PCR. The top ten clones hold 0.65% to 0.9% of a sample with approximately 100,000 clones, roughly nine tenths of them seen once. Sequenced sample: Tregs sorted from blood. Receptors were obtained from a human donor in good health.

The V call is TRBV28, the J call TRBJ1-5, with 10 positions matching TRBD1. There are 15 residues in the CDR3. The germline V gene encodes CDR1 MDHEN and CDR2 SYDVKM. J gave up 6 bases and V 4 bases, and 6 bases lay outside the gene matches. The CDR3: CASSSTGQGRQPQHF. The CDR3 DNA follows: TGTGCCAGCAGTTCGACGGGACAGGGGCGTCAGCCCCAGCATTTT.

The chain recombines TRBV10-3 with TRBJ1-5, with 9 nucleotides matching TRBD1. J gave up 5 bases and V 10 bases, and 9 bases lay outside the gene matches. Germline CDR1 reads ENHRY; CDR2 reads SYGVKD. The CDR3 is made up of 14 amino acids. CDR3 amino acids: CATLAGTGYQPQHF. In DNA, the CDR3 is TGTGCCACTTTGGCCGGGACAGGGTATCAGCCCCAGCATTTT.

The rearrangement uses TRBV7-3 and TRBJ2-5; D tentatively reads TRBD1 or TRBD2 (5 bases each). Trimming removed 5 bases from V and 3 bases from J, with 10 bases in between. Germline CDR1 reads SGHTA; CDR2 reads FQGTGA. The CDR3 length is 13 residues. Here the CDR3 DNA reads TGTGCCAGCAGCATGGGACGGAAAGAGACCCAGTACTTC. This codes for CASSMGRKETQYF. The full variable domain, in which reference TRBV7-3 and TRBJ2-5 provide the parts outside the CDR3, is GAGVSQTPSNKVTEKGKYVELRCDPISGHTALYWYRQSLGQGPEFLIYFQGTGAADDSGLPNDRFFAVRPEGSVSTLKIQRTERGDSAVYLCASSMGRKETQYFGPGTRLLVL.

The rearrangement joins TRBV6-1 to TRBJ1-1; D not certain. The ends were cut back, 4 bases at V and 2 bases at J, with 14 bases in the middle. This CDR3 spans 15 amino acids. CDR1 and CDR2 from the germline V gene are MNHNS and SASEGT. The CDR3 DNA is TGTGCCAGCAGTGTCGGCCAGTTAATTAACACTGAAGCTTTCTTT. Translation gives CASSVGQLINTEAFF.

The rearrangement joins TRBV7-9 to TRBJ2-7; 9 nucleotides line up with TRBD2. V lost 2 bases, J lost 0 bases, and 5 bases stayed unmatched. Germline V gene data show CDR1 as SEHNR and CDR2 as FQNEAQ (reference sequence). This CDR3 has 16 amino acids. The chain's CDR3 is CASSLWGAGGSYEQYF. The CDR3 DNA sequence: TGTGCCAGCAGCTTATGGGGAGCGGGAGGCTCCTACGAGCAGTACTTC.

The V call is TRBV5-1, the J call TRBJ2-2, with D possibly matching TRBD2 (6 bases). CDR3 length: 17 amino acids. CDR1 and CDR2 (germline): SGHRS, YFSETQ. V was clipped by 3 bases and J by 5 bases, with 20 bases between them. The chain's CDR3 is CASSSNLGGSWTGELFF. The CDR3 DNA reads as TGCGCCAGCAGCTCTAACCTAGGAGGGTCGTGGACCGGGGAGCTGTTTTTT. Combining the CDR3 with reference TRBV5-1 and TRBJ2-2 gives the whole variable domain KAGVTQTPRYLIKTRGQQVTLSCSPISGHRSVSWYQQTPGQGLQFLFEYFSETQRNKGNFPGRFSGRQFSNSRSEMNVSTLELGDSALYLCASSSNLGGSWTGELFFGEGSRLTVL.

J is TRBJ1-1 and V is TRBV19, with TRBD1 identical over 7 bases. V shed 10 bases and J 3 bases; nucleotides not matched to a gene: 5. Germline lookup yields CDR1 LNHDA and CDR2 SQIVND (reference sequence). The CDR3 is 12 residues long. DNA for the CDR3: TGTGCCACCTCAGACAGGGACACTGAAGCTTTCTTT. This gives the protein CATSDRDTEAFF.

J is TRBJ2-5 and V is TRBV7-9; D call uncertain. The CDR3 has 15 amino acids. With 7 bases removed from V and 3 bases from J, the gap between germline ends came to 18 bases. Germline-derived CDR1 and CDR2 are SEHNR and FQNEAQ (reference sequence). The CDR3 DNA reads TGTGCCAGCACTCCGCGGCTGGGGATCGAAGAGACCCAGTACTTC. Protein: CASTPRLGIEETQYF.

This chain joins TRBV19 and TRBJ1-5; D might be TRBD1 (5 bases). This CDR3 contains 14 residues. Germline-derived CDR1 and CDR2 are LNHDA and SQIVND (reference sequence). V was clipped by 1 base and J by 3 bases, with 7 bases between them. The CDR3 is CASSIAGNNQPQHF. The CDR3 nucleotides are TGTGCCAGTAGTATAGCAGGGAACAATCAGCCCCAGCATTTT. The full variable domain, its missing parts supplied by reference TRBV19 and TRBJ1-5, is DGGITQSPKYLFRKEGQNVTLSCEQNLNHDAMYWYRQDPGQGLRLIYYSQIVNDFQKGDIAEGYSVSREKKESFPLTVTSAQKNPTAFYLCASSIAGNNQPQHFGDGTRLSIL.

The chain carries TRBV10-3 and TRBJ2-2, with unresolved D. Trimming left V 7 bases short and J 2 bases short, with 8 bases between. The CDR3 spans 13 residues. CDR1 ENHRY and CDR2 SYGVKD come from the germline V gene. CDR3 protein: CAIKGVNTGELFF. CDR3 nucleotide sequence: TGTGCCATCAAAGGAGTTAACACCGGGGAGCTGTTTTTT.

This rearrangement joins TRBV5-6 to TRBJ2-3; 9 nucleotides line up with TRBD2. CDR3 length: 16 residues. Germline assignment: CDR1 SGHDT and CDR2 YYEEEE. V dropped 6 bases and J dropped 1; count of bases not matched to a gene: 9. In DNA, the CDR3 is TGTGCCAGCACCCAAGGCCGGACTAGCGGCACAGATACGCAGTATTTT. Translated: CASTQGRTSGTDTQYF.

The CDR3 nucleotides read TGCAGCTACCCCGGTTACAATGAGCAGTTCTTC. This gives the protein CSYPGYNEQFF. The chain carries TRBV29-1 and TRBJ2-1; D not resolved. This CDR3 contains 11 residues. Germline CDR1 and CDR2: SQVTM and ANQGSEA. With 8 bases removed from V and 4 bases from J, the gap between germline ends came to 9 bases.

This sequence joins TRBV2 and TRBJ2-5, with D perhaps TRBD2 (5 bases). This CDR3 region has 13 residues. The germline V gene encodes CDR1 SNHLY and CDR2 FYNNEI. Trimming pared 9 bases from V and 2 bases from J, leaving 13 bases between. The CDR3 spells CASDGRTQETQYF. As DNA, the CDR3 is TGTGCCAGTGACGGACGGACTCAAGAGACCCAGTACTTC.

This rearrangement joins TRBV7-9 to TRBJ1-4; tentative D call: TRBD1 (6 bases). CDR3 length equals 15 residues. V was clipped by 5 bases and J by 5 bases, with 15 bases between them. In germline, CDR1 is SEHNR, CDR2 FQNEAQ (reference sequence). The CDR3 region has the DNA TGTGCCAGCAGCGGTGGAAGGGGGGCGAATGAAAAACTGTTTTTT. Translated, it gives CASSGGRGANEKLFF.

This clone has only one observation. V is TRBV7-9 and J is TRBJ2-2, with 8 bases matching TRBD1. This CDR3 has 16 amino acids. Per germline, CDR1 SEHNR and CDR2 FQNEAQ (reference sequence). Trimming cost V 7 bases and J 4 bases; bases outside gene matches: 11. CDR3 loop: CASTPRQGSSTGELFF. The CDR3 bases are TGTGCCAGCACCCCACGACAGGGGTCCTCCACCGGGGAGCTGTTTTTT.

The gene calls are TRBV11-3 and TRBJ2-3; D gene uncertain. Germline-derived CDR1 and CDR2 are SGHNT and YENEEA. This CDR3 spans 13 amino acids. V was clipped by 0 bases and J by 6 bases, with 7 bases between them. The CDR3 nucleotides read TGTGCCAGCAGCTTAGAGCCCCCGGATACGCAGTATTTT. The encoded protein is CASSLEPPDTQYF.

For the CDR3, the DNA is TGTGCCAGCAGCGGACGGGGACAGGGGAAAACCTACGAGCAGTACTTC. The encoded protein is CASSGRGQGKTYEQYF. The V and J genes are TRBV7-2 and TRBJ2-7, with 10 bases that match TRBD1. V gave up 5 bases and J gave up 2 bases; unmatched junction bases: 9. CDR3 size: 16 residues. CDR1 and CDR2 (germline): SGHTA, FQGNSA. The full variable domain, in which reference TRBV7-2 and TRBJ2-7 provide the parts outside the CDR3, is GAGVSQSPSNKVTEKGKDVELRCDPISGHTALYWYRQSLGQGLEFLIYFQGNSAPDKSGLPSDRFSAERTGGSVSTLTIQRTQQEDSAVYLCASSGRGQGKTYEQYFGPGTRLTVT.

This chain uses TRBV4-1 with TRBJ1-2; maybe TRBD1 (5 bases). The V gene's germline CDR1 is MGHRA and CDR2 YSYEKL. The CDR3 consists of 17 residues. V lost 1 base and J lost 5, with 20 bases in between. CDR3 residues: CASSQAGEHRSAYGYTF. The CDR3 DNA reads TGCGCCAGCAGCCAAGCCGGGGAGCACAGGTCCGCGTATGGCTACACCTTC.

The V call is TRBV6-5, the J call TRBJ2-1; no clear D. The CDR3 has 14 residues. V was cut by 0 bases and J by 3 bases, with 6 bases left in between. Germline V lookup: CDR1 MNHEY, CDR2 SVGAGI. In DNA form, the CDR3 reads TGTGCCAGCAGTTACTCGATTGGCTACAATGAGCAGTTCTTC. This translates into CASSYSIGYNEQFF.

The V and J genes are TRBV19 and TRBJ2-1, with 10 bases matching TRBD2. In germline, CDR1 is LNHDA, CDR2 SQIVND (reference sequence). The CDR3 length is 18 residues. The ends lost 4 bases at V and 4 bases at J; junction bases unmatched: 13. In DNA, the CDR3 is TGTGCCAGTAGTACTCAGGGGCATCGGACTAGCGGTTACAATGAGCAGTTCTTC. This codes for CASSTQGHRTSGYNEQFF.

V and J are TRBV5-6 and TRBJ2-7; D is undetermined. The germline V gene has CDR1 SGHDT and CDR2 YYEEEE. Trimming left V 0 bases short and J 9 bases short, with 10 bases between. The CDR3 totals 12 residues. As DNA, the CDR3 is TGTGCCAGCAGCTTGGGTTTGGCAGGGCAGTACTTC. As protein: CASSLGLAGQYF.

The chain combines TRBV7-2 with TRBJ2-3, with unresolved D. Germline V gene sequence: CDR1 SGHTA, CDR2 FQGNSA. V was clipped by 3 bases and J by 5 bases, with 12 bases between them. The CDR3 is made up of 14 amino acids. DNA for the CDR3: TGTGCCAGCAGCTTCGCTCCATGGGGAGATACGCAGTATTTT. It encodes CASSFAPWGDTQYF. Together with reference TRBV7-2 and TRBJ2-3, the CDR3 gives the full variable domain: GAGVSQSPSNKVTEKGKDVELRCDPISGHTALYWYRQSLGQGLEFLIYFQGNSAPDKSGLPSDRFSAERTGGSVSTLTIQRTQQEDSAVYLCASSFAPWGDTQYFGPGTRLTVL.

This chain joins TRBV2 and TRBJ1-5; tentatively, D is TRBD1 (6 bases). Germline CDR1 is SNHLY and CDR2 is FYNNEI. V lost 7 bases and J lost 0, with 13 bases in between. The CDR3 sequence is 15 residues long. CDR3 loop: CASTETGDSNQPQHF. The CDR3 coding sequence is TGTGCCAGCACCGAGACAGGAGATAGCAATCAGCCCCAGCATTTT.

This chain links TRBV11-2 with TRBJ2-7, with 7 bases that match TRBD1. The J segment lost 7 bases and the V segment lost 5 bases, leaving 11 bases of the junction unmatched. The germline gives CDR1 SGHAT, CDR2 FQNNGV. The CDR3 has 14 amino acids. The CDR3 DNA reads TGTGCCAGCAGCCCGGGACAGCCTCTAGGAGAGCAGTACTTC. Amino acid sequence: CASSPGQPLGEQYF.

The rearrangement uses TRBV11-2 and TRBJ1-5; no reliable D call. CDR1 SGHAT and CDR2 FQNNGV come from the germline V gene. The CDR3 has 15 amino acids. Trimming removed 2 bases from V and 0 bases from J, with 8 bases in between. The CDR3 here is CASSLTGYSNQPQHF. The CDR3 DNA sequence: TGTGCCAGCAGCTTAACGGGGTATAGCAATCAGCCCCAGCATTTT.

The rearrangement links TRBV14 to TRBJ1-2; a weak D match, TRBD1 (5 bases). Trimming took off 3 bases at V and 6 bases at J, with 17 bases between the two ends. The length of the CDR3 is 15 residues. The germline CDR1 and CDR2 sequences are SGHDN and FVKESK. The CDR3, as DNA: TGTGCCAGCAGCCAGTCAGGGAAAGTACACAATGGCTACACCTTC. Translation: CASSQSGKVHNGYTF.

V and J are TRBV7-8 and TRBJ2-3, with D perhaps TRBD2 (6 bases). The germline gives CDR1 SGHVS, CDR2 FQNEAQ. Between the trimmed V and J ends, which lost 1 base and 1 base, there was a span of 9 bases. The CDR3 has 15 residues. CDR3 bases: TGTGCCAGCAGCTTAGGGCCGGGGGGCACAGATACGCAGTATTTT. Its translation is CASSLGPGGTDTQYF.